These 28 T cell receptor beta chains came from one sample sequenced in a study of blood T cell repertoires in COVID-19. Measured with immunoSEQ multiplex PCR; TCRdb has only the in-frame clones, and not every one. Counted here are fewer than 200,000 clones, roughly four fifths occurring once; the ten biggest clones make up approximately 12%. Sequencing was done on a sample of PBMCs or T cells enriched from blood (not recorded which). The receptors shown here come from a man aged 50 to 59 who had recovered from COVID-19.

A word on this clone: Distinct nucleotide sequences in the sample also encode this CDR3. This chain links TRBV18 with TRBJ2-3; the D is unclear. The germline gives CDR1 KGHSH, CDR2 LQKENI. This CDR3 comprises 14 residues. The V end was cut by 2 bases, the J end by 2 bases, with 8 bases between. The CDR3 protein is CASSPAGYTDTQYF. DNA of the CDR3: TGTGCCAGCTCACCAGCAGGCTACACAGATACGCAGTATTTT.

This chain uses TRBV9 with TRBJ1-1; D remains ambiguous. V was trimmed by 3 bases and J by 6 bases, leaving 12 bases between them. CDR1 is SGDLS and CDR2 is YYNGEE in the germline V gene. The CDR3 length is 13 residues. CDR3 region: CASSGGGYSEAFF. The CDR3, as DNA: TGTGCCAGCAGCGGAGGAGGGTACTCTGAAGCTTTCTTT.

The CDR3 coding sequence is TGTGCCAGTAGTATGGGCAATAGCAATCAGCCCCAGCATTTT. It is translated as CASSMGNSNQPQHF. V and J are TRBV19 and TRBJ1-5; D is uncertain. V lost 3 bases and J lost 0, with 6 bases in between. CDR3 length: 14 amino acids. Germline lookup yields CDR1 LNHDA and CDR2 SQIVND (reference sequence).

The V gene is TRBV7-3, the J gene TRBJ2-5; 7 bases are a match to TRBD2. Unmatched junction bases numbered 7, after V lost 1 base and J lost 5 bases. In germline, CDR1 is SGHTA, CDR2 FQGTGA. CDR3 length: 15 amino acids. The CDR3 bases are TGTGCCAGCAGCTTAAATCTAGCGGCCGGGGAGACCCAGTACTTC. Translating it yields CASSLNLAAGETQYF.

The chain joins TRBV18 to TRBJ1-1, with TRBD1 identical over 9 bases. J gave up 4 bases and V 6 bases, and 3 bases lay outside the gene matches. CDR1 is KGHSH and CDR2 is LQKENI in the germline V gene. The CDR3 loop spans 13 amino acids. The DNA of the CDR3 is TGTGCCAGCTCCGGGACAGGGCTCACTGAAGCTTTCTTT. Translated, it gives CASSGTGLTEAFF. Filled out from reference TRBV18 and TRBJ1-1, the complete variable domain reads NAGVMQNPRHLVRRRGQEARLRCSPMKGHSHVYWYRQLPEEGLKFMVYLQKENIIDESGMPKERFSAEFPKEGPSILRIQQVVRGDSAAYFCASSGTGLTEAFFGQGTRLTVV.

The J gene is TRBJ2-7, the V gene TRBV11-3, with 10 bases aligning to TRBD2. CDR1 and CDR2 (germline): SGHNT, YENEEA. This CDR3 is built from 17 residues. V lost 0 bases to trimming and J lost 4 bases; unmatched junction nucleotides: 9. The CDR3 DNA is TGTGCCAGCAGCTTAGAGTCGCCGGGACTAGCGTATTACGAGCAGTACTTC. Translating gives CASSLESPGLAYYEQYF.

In this sample, this clone turned up a few times. The chain combines TRBV5-1 with TRBJ2-1, with 9 bases lining up with TRBD1. Unmatched junction bases numbered 6, after V lost 4 bases and J lost 4 bases. CDR3 size: 15 residues. Germline CDR1 reads SGHRS; CDR2 reads YFSETQ. The CDR3 sequence is CASSPPGTGYNEQFF. Written as DNA, the CDR3 is TGCGCCAGCAGCCCCCCCGGGACAGGGTACAATGAGCAGTTCTTC.

The chain recombines TRBV12-5 with TRBJ1-1; D not certain. Trimming stripped 5 bases from V and 5 bases from J, with 24 bases between. Germline-derived CDR1 and CDR2 are LGHNT and FRNRAP. The CDR3 extends over 17 amino acids. The CDR3 protein is CASGPGLLGAMGTEAFF. The CDR3 nucleotides are TGTGCTAGTGGTCCAGGACTACTCGGCGCAATGGGTACTGAAGCTTTCTTT.

CDR3 bases: TGTGCCAGCAGTTTACTAGCGGGGACCGGGGAGCTGTTTTTT. The encoded protein is CASSLLAGTGELFF. This chain joins TRBV6-2 or TRBV6-3 and TRBJ2-2; 10 bases are shared with TRBD2. The CDR3 consists of 14 residues. CDR1 is MNHEY and CDR2 is SVGEGT in the germline V gene. After removal of 4 bases from V and 5 bases from J, the junction contained 1 base not matched to a gene.

V usage is TRBV5-1 and J usage is TRBJ2-1; possibly TRBD1 for D (6 bases). In germline, CDR1 is SGHRS, CDR2 YFSETQ. The CDR3 has 14 amino acids. The ends were cut back, 4 bases at V and 9 bases at J, with 17 bases in the middle. In DNA, the CDR3 is TGCGCCAGCAGCGCGCAACAGGGTTCGGTTGAGCAGTTCTTC. Translated, it gives CASSAQQGSVEQFF. The whole variable domain, filled in from reference TRBV5-1 and TRBJ2-1, reads KAGVTQTPRYLIKTRGQQVTLSCSPISGHRSVSWYQQTPGQGLQFLFEYFSETQRNKGNFPGRFSGRQFSNSRSEMNVSTLELGDSALYLCASSAQQGSVEQFFGPGTRLTVL.

There are a few counts of this clone. The chain uses TRBV6-5 and TRBJ1-2; 8 bases line up with TRBD1. After removal of 6 bases from V and 8 bases from J, the junction contained 5 bases not matched to a gene. This CDR3 is 12 amino acids long. Germline V CDR1 and CDR2: MNHEY, SVGAGI. The CDR3 loop is CASRQGAWGYTF. The DNA for the CDR3 is TGTGCCAGCAGGCAGGGGGCATGGGGCTACACCTTC.

This clone was detected once. This rearrangement joins TRBV29-1 to TRBJ1-4; 8 nucleotides match TRBD1. Per germline, CDR1 SQVTM and CDR2 ANQGSEA. The CDR3 is 13 amino acids. The V segment lost 4 bases and the J segment 8 bases; nucleotides outside the gene matches: 6. The CDR3 protein is CSVARTGREKLFF. CDR3 nucleotide sequence: TGCAGCGTTGCCCGGACAGGGAGGGAAAAACTGTTTTTT.

The gene calls are TRBV30 and TRBJ1-2; D gene uncertain. The length of the CDR3 is 15 residues. CDR1 is GTSNPN and CDR2 is SVGIG in the germline V gene (reference sequence). Trimming stripped 4 bases from V and 6 bases from J, with 21 bases between. CDR3 sequence (DNA): TGTGCCTGGACACTCGGGAAACCCTCCTTAAATGGCTACACCTTC. Its protein is CAWTLGKPSLNGYTF.

This chain uses TRBV5-1 with TRBJ1-6; 11 bases map to TRBD1. With V trimmed by 0 bases and J by 9 bases, 5 bases remained unmatched. Germline assignment: CDR1 SGHRS and CDR2 YFSETQ. There are 16 residues in the CDR3. This CDR3 reads CASSLDGQGASSPLHF. The DNA for the CDR3 is TGCGCCAGCAGCTTGGATGGACAGGGGGCTTCTTCACCCCTCCACTTT.

The V and J genes are TRBV10-3 and TRBJ1-1; D gene uncertain. The CDR3 extends over 13 amino acids. Trimming stripped 10 bases from V and 0 bases from J, with 12 bases between. Germline CDR1 reads ENHRY; CDR2 reads SYGVKD. The CDR3 DNA is TGTGCCACCAGGAGGGCTATGAACACTGAAGCTTTCTTT. Its translation: CATRRAMNTEAFF.

This chain uses TRBV28 with TRBJ1-6; the D is unclear. The CDR3 runs 13 residues. Trimming took 5 bases from V and 6 from J, leaving 8 bases between them. Per germline, CDR1 MDHEN and CDR2 SYDVKM. This CDR3 is CASSLRSNSPLHF. DNA of the CDR3: TGTGCCAGCAGTCTGCGATCTAATTCACCCCTCCACTTT.

Regarding this clone: One end of the junction does not line up with germline, which may come from a read error. V gene TRBV5-1 combines with J gene TRBJ1-2; TRBD1 aligns across 9 bases. Germline V gene lookup returns CDR1 SGHRS and CDR2 YFSETQ. CDR3 length: 13 residues. This CDR3 is CASSLAGQGPFAF. DNA for the CDR3: TGCGCCAGCAGCTTGGCGGGACAGGGACCCTTCGCCTTC.

CDR3 sequence (DNA): TGCGCCAGCAGCCAGGTGCAGGTCCTACGCAATGAGCAGTTCTTC. Amino acids: CASSQVQVLRNEQFF. V usage is TRBV4-1 and J usage is TRBJ2-1; D is undetermined. Germline lookup yields CDR1 MGHRA and CDR2 YSYEKL. Trimming left V 3 bases short and J 6 bases short, with 15 bases between. This CDR3 has 15 amino acids.

The chain employs TRBV18 and TRBJ1-1; 7 nucleotides align to TRBD1. V lost 5 bases, J lost 4 bases, and 10 bases stayed unmatched. This CDR3 spans 15 amino acids. CDR1 is KGHSH and CDR2 is LQKENI in the germline V gene. The CDR3 protein is CASSSLGQAGTEAFF. The CDR3 nucleotides read TGTGCCAGCTCATCTTTAGGACAGGCGGGCACTGAAGCTTTCTTT.

V is TRBV3-1 (or the pseudogene TRBV3-2) and J is TRBJ1-2; weak D call: TRBD1 (6 bases). The V gene's germline CDR1 is LGHDT and CDR2 YNNKEL (reference sequence). V shed 1 base and J shed 8 bases, with 11 bases lying between them. This CDR3 has 13 amino acids. CDR3 loop: CASSQVSRGGYTF. For the CDR3, the DNA is TGTGCCAGCAGCCAAGTGAGCAGGGGCGGCTACACCTTC.

The gene calls are TRBV27 and TRBJ1-6; D gene ambiguous. V lost 5 bases and J 7 bases, leaving 15 bases between the germline ends. The CDR3 has 15 residues. Germline V gene sequence: CDR1 MNHEY, CDR2 SMNVEV (reference sequence). This CDR3 reads CASSSRVGLNSPLHF. The DNA for the CDR3 is TGTGCCAGCAGTAGCCGGGTTGGACTGAATTCACCCCTCCACTTT.

About this clone itself: A much larger clone differs by one base, so this may be a read error. This chain connects TRBV11-3 to TRBJ2-1; weak D call: TRBD2 (6 bases). Trimming cost V 1 base and J 5 bases, with 6 bases left between them. CDR3 length: 13 amino acids. Germline V gives CDR1 SGHNT, CDR2 YENEEA. CDR3 sequence: CASSLGGDNEQFF. The CDR3 coding sequence is TGTGCCAGCAGCTTAGGCGGGGACAATGAGCAGTTCTTC. Full variable domain (outside the CDR3, taken from reference TRBV11-3 and TRBJ2-1): EAGVVQSPRYKIIEKKQPVAFWCNPISGHNTLYWYLQNLGQGPELLIRYENEEAVDDSQLPKDRFSAERLKGVDSTLKIQPAELGDSAVYLCASSLGGDNEQFFGPGTRLTVL.

The chain joins TRBV25-1 to TRBJ1-5, with a tentative D call TRBD1 (5 bases). The length of the CDR3 is 14 residues. Trimming pared 1 base from V and 6 bases from J, leaving 10 bases between. Germline CDR1 reads MGHDK; CDR2 reads SYGVNS. Here the CDR3 DNA reads TGTGCCAGCAGTGAATCAGGGTTCGGTCAGCCCCAGCATTTT. This encodes CASSESGFGQPQHF.

Points on this clone: This sample also contains other DNA sequences that code for the same CDR3. The chain uses TRBV5-1 and TRBJ2-5; 9 bases map to TRBD1. The CDR3 length is 15 residues. After removal of 4 bases from V and 5 bases from J, the junction contained 9 bases not matched to a gene. In germline, CDR1 is SGHRS, CDR2 YFSETQ. Written as DNA, the CDR3 is TGCGCCAGCAGCCTTCAACAGGGGGCCGGTGAGACCCAGTACTTC. Translating gives CASSLQQGAGETQYF.

The CDR3 here is CASSLVNYGTEAFF. In DNA form, the CDR3 reads TGTGCCAGCAGCTTGGTTAACTATGGCACTGAAGCTTTCTTT. The chain has TRBV5-5 and TRBJ1-1; D remains unclear. CDR1 SGHKS and CDR2 YYEKEE come from the germline V gene (reference sequence). V was pared by 0 bases and J by 4 bases, with 10 bases between. CDR3 size: 14 residues.

V and J are TRBV15 and TRBJ1-2; D might be TRBD1 (6 bases). The ends were cut back, 0 bases at V and 9 bases at J, with 17 bases in the middle. This CDR3 has 15 amino acids. Germline CDR1 LNHNV, CDR2 YYDKDF (reference sequence). Here the CDR3 reads CATSRDRGGSVRYTF. In DNA, the CDR3 is TGTGCCACCAGCAGAGATAGGGGGGGTAGCGTTCGCTACACCTTC.

J is TRBJ2-1 and V is TRBV5-5; maybe TRBD2 (6 bases). V lost 3 bases, J lost 4 bases, and 20 bases lay in between. CDR1 and CDR2 (germline): SGHKS, YYEKEE (reference sequence). This CDR3 contains 17 residues. CDR3 region: CASSSFSRGNHYNEQFF. CDR3 in DNA: TGTGCCAGCAGCTCCTTTTCTCGGGGGAACCATTACAATGAGCAGTTCTTC.

For the CDR3, the DNA is TGTGCCAGCAGCCCTAGGACTAGCGGGGGGGCGGACACCGGGGAGCTGTTTTTT. Amino acids: CASSPRTSGGADTGELFF. The V and J genes are TRBV2 and TRBJ2-2; 15 bases map to TRBD2. Germline values: CDR1 SNHLY, CDR2 FYNNEI. Trimming at V came to 6 bases and at J to 3 bases, leaving 8 bases not matched to a gene. The CDR3 covers 18 residues.